Below are 7 T cell receptor beta chains sequenced from a single sample in a study of post-analysis software for immune sequencing data. Study-level results: Elevated frequency relative to controls characterized roughly 5 TRBV segments in patients, TRBV5-6, TRBV5-1 and TRBV20-1 among them.

Included in the TCR beta cDNA libraries were unique molecular identifiers. TCRdb ran MiXCR on the PCR reads and lists one entry per CDR3 protein. This table has about 560,000 distinct CDR3 sequences, 40% to 50% appearing once. These TCRs' antigens remain unknown. Input material: blood. The receptors here all came from a girl aged 5 to 17 with multiple sclerosis.

Only a few counts were recorded for this clonotype. The rearrangement joins TRBV12-3 or TRBV12-4 to TRBJ1-2; 7 nucleotides match TRBD1. This CDR3 has 15 amino acids. J was trimmed by 4 bases and V by 5 bases; bases with no gene match: 10. The CDR3 protein is CASSMIGGRAYGYTF. CDR3 DNA sequence: TGTGCCAGCAGTATGATAGGGGGCCGAGCCTATGGCTACACCTTC.

The rearrangement links TRBV28 to TRBJ1-2; perhaps TRBD1 as D (5 bases). The CDR3 is 12 residues long. CDR1 and CDR2 from the germline V gene are MDHEN and SYDVKM. Trimming shortened V by 6 bases and J by 8 bases, and 13 bases separated the two germline ends. The DNA of the CDR3 is TGTGCCAGCAGGTTGAGGGGAGAAGGCTACACCTTC. The encoded protein is CASRLRGEGYTF.

The J gene is TRBJ2-2, the V gene TRBV7-2; D call uncertain. Germline CDR1 is SGHTA and CDR2 is FQGNSA. The germline V and J ends were trimmed by 1 base and 3 bases, with 6 bases remaining between them. This CDR3 is 14 amino acids long. The CDR3 coding sequence is TGTGCCAGCAGCTTAGGCTCCGACACCGGGGAGCTGTTTTTT. Its protein is CASSLGSDTGELFF.

The chain carries TRBV12-3 or TRBV12-4 and TRBJ2-5; D unclear. Trimming cost V 4 bases and J 2 bases, with 11 bases left between them. The CDR3 spans 14 residues. Here the CDR3 DNA reads TGTGCCAGCAGTTCAACACTATTTCAAGAGACCCAGTACTTC. This encodes CASSSTLFQETQYF.

The genes are TRBV5-1 and TRBJ2-3; the match to TRBD2 covers 9 bases. The germline CDR1 and CDR2 sequences are SGHRS and YFSETQ. This CDR3 has 21 amino acids. The trim removed 2 bases at V and 0 bases at J, leaving 19 bases unmatched. CDR3 sequence (DNA): TGCGCCAGCAGCTTTTCCTTTTCGCTAGCGGGAACCTTTTCTAGCACAGATACGCAGTATTTT. Translated: CASSFSFSLAGTFSSTDTQYF.

This clonotype was counted once. The chain has TRBV6-5 and TRBJ2-4; D remains unclear. The tail of the sequence fits TRBJ2-5 better, so the J call may be wrong. CDR3 length equals 13 residues. Germline CDR1 MNHEY, CDR2 SVGAGI. Written as DNA, the CDR3 is TGTGCCAGCAGTTACTCGACTCCAAAGACCCAGTACTTC. Protein product: CASSYSTPKTQYF.

The rearrangement joins TRBV29-1 to TRBJ2-1; D not certain. V was shortened by 7 bases and J by 0 bases, with 16 bases between the two germline ends. Germline assignment: CDR1 SQVTM and CDR2 ANQGSEA. This CDR3 spans 15 amino acids. For the CDR3, the DNA is TGCAGCGCAGATACGGGTTGGAACTCCTACAATGAGCAGTTCTTC. Encoded protein: CSADTGWNSYNEQFF.